These 12 T cell receptor beta chains came from one sample sequenced in a study of blood T cells in healthy people across ages. Primed by a sample-barcoded 5' primer and a J-beta primer mix, a second PCR proceeded for 7 to 11 cycles. In TCRdb, the 5' RACE reads were re-called with MiXCR into one record per CDR3 protein. The sample holds about a million distinct CDR3 sequences, 51% seen once. Sequencing used blood. The receptors were sampled from an older woman in good health.

The V and J genes are TRBV4-3 and TRBJ2-1; TRBD2 matches at 8 bases. The CDR3 runs 17 residues. Germline V gene data show CDR1 as LGHNA and CDR2 as YSLEER. The V gene end was trimmed by 5 bases and the J gene end by 0 bases; junction bases not matched to a gene: 9. CDR3 sequence: CASSSAGDRSSYNEQFF. The DNA of the CDR3 is TGCGCCAGCAGCTCAGCGGGAGACCGGAGCTCCTACAATGAGCAGTTCTTC.

The V gene is TRBV5-5, the J gene TRBJ1-6, with a weak D call TRBD1 (6 bases). The germline CDR1 and CDR2 sequences are SGHKS and YYEKEE (reference sequence). The germline V and J ends were trimmed by 4 bases and 5 bases, with 19 bases remaining between them. CDR3 length: 17 residues. The CDR3 nucleotides are TGTGCCAGCAGCCCGGAGGGGGGGAAGAGTAATAATTCACCCCTCCACTTT. Translated: CASSPEGGKSNNSPLHF.

The rearrangement links TRBV4-1 to TRBJ2-1, with TRBD2 matching over 9 bases. The CDR3 runs 15 residues. CDR1 is MGHRA, CDR2 YSYEKL, per germline. The V gene end was trimmed by 4 bases and the J gene end by 8 bases; junction bases not matched to a gene: 9. CDR3 in DNA: TGCGCCAGCAGCCCTACACTAGCGGGTAGCTATGAGCAGTTCTTC. Amino acids: CASSPTLAGSYEQFF.

This chain connects TRBV11-2 to TRBJ2-7; D might be TRBD1 (6 bases). This CDR3 comprises 17 residues. V gave up 0 bases and J gave up 2 bases, with 17 bases separating them. Germline V lookup: CDR1 SGHAT, CDR2 FQNNGV. CDR3 bases: TGTGCCAGCAGCTTAGATAACAGGGCTAGGAAACCCTACGAGCAGTACTTC. Protein sequence: CASSLDNRARKPYEQYF. Full variable domain (missing parts from reference TRBV11-2 and TRBJ2-7): EAGVAQSPRYKIIEKRQSVAFWCNPISGHATLYWYQQILGQGPKLLIQFQNNGVVDDSQLPKDRFSAERLKGVDSTLKIQPAKLEDSAVYLCASSLDNRARKPYEQYFGPGTRLTVT.

The rearrangement uses TRBV7-2 and TRBJ2-3; 10 nucleotides line up with TRBD2. Germline CDR1 and CDR2: SGHTA and FQGNSA. The CDR3 is 15 amino acids. V shed 3 bases and J 2 bases; nucleotides not matched to a gene: 2. The CDR3 reads CASSFTSGITDTQYF. The CDR3 DNA reads as TGTGCCAGCAGCTTTACTAGCGGGATCACAGATACGCAGTATTTT.

This clonotype was recorded many times. The chain is built from TRBV27 and TRBJ1-2, with 9 bases identical to TRBD1. Germline CDR1 and CDR2: MNHEY and SMNVEV (reference sequence). After removal of 4 bases from V and 2 bases from J, the junction contained 5 bases not matched to a gene. The CDR3 consists of 15 residues. The CDR3 nucleotides read TGTGCCAGCAGTTCAAAGGGGACAGGGAACTATGGCTACACCTTC. This translates into CASSSKGTGNYGYTF.

The chain joins TRBV20-1 to TRBJ1-5; D uncertain. CDR3 length: 14 amino acids. The germline V gene has CDR1 DFQATT and CDR2 SNEGSKA (reference sequence). Trimming stripped 3 bases from V and 5 bases from J, with 14 bases between. The CDR3 reads CSARSAPGHQPQHF. The CDR3 DNA reads TGCAGTGCTAGGTCAGCCCCAGGACATCAGCCCCAGCATTTT.

CDR3 residues: CASSFELAGLADTQYF. The CDR3 DNA reads as TGTGCCAGCAGCTTTGAACTAGCGGGGTTGGCAGATACGCAGTATTTT. The chain combines TRBV7-2 with TRBJ2-3; 10 nucleotides align to TRBD2. The CDR3 extends over 16 amino acids. The germline CDR1 and CDR2 sequences are SGHTA and FQGNSA. Unmatched junction bases numbered 7, after V lost 3 bases and J lost 4 bases.

This clonotype was seen a few times. This chain connects TRBV12-3 or TRBV12-4 to TRBJ2-3; no clear D gene. The CDR3 covers 14 residues. Trimming removed 8 bases from V and 4 bases from J, with 16 bases in between. CDR3 sequence: CASRKSGGSDTQYF. The CDR3 DNA is TGTGCCAGCCGGAAATCGGGTGGATCAGATACGCAGTATTTT.

In its sample, this clonotype was seen a few times. CDR3 coding DNA: TGTGCCAGCAGCTTAGCCTACAGGGTCTCCATCTACGAGCAGTACTTC. Protein sequence: CASSLAYRVSIYEQYF. The chain employs TRBV7-2 and TRBJ2-7, with D possibly TRBD1 on 6 matching bases. The CDR3 runs 16 residues. The V end was cut by 0 bases, the J end by 3 bases, with 15 bases between. Per the germline V gene, CDR1 is SGHTA and CDR2 is FQGNSA.

This chain links TRBV6-1 with TRBJ2-1, with D hard to call. The V end was cut by 3 bases, the J end by 8 bases, with 8 bases between. The CDR3 has 12 residues. Germline loops: CDR1 MNHNS, CDR2 SASEGT. CDR3 region: CASSEVTDEQFF. DNA for the CDR3: TGTGCCAGCAGTGAGGTGACGGATGAGCAGTTCTTC.

This clonotype was detected a few times. The chain joins TRBV20-1 to TRBJ2-7; TRBD1 matches at 9 bases. V lost 6 bases to trimming and J lost 2 bases; unmatched junction nucleotides: 5. The CDR3 covers 13 residues. Germline CDR1 and CDR2: DFQATT and SNEGSKA (reference sequence). CDR3 coding DNA: TGCAGTGCCCGGGACAGGGTAGCCTACGAGCAGTACTTC. Protein product: CSARDRVAYEQYF.